Below, 22 T cell receptor beta chains from the same sample are listed, as sequenced in a study of Graves' ophthalmopathy and Graves' hyperthyroidism. The sequenced template was RNA, covering the TCR beta CDR3 region. Second-round multiplex PCR followed a first-round RT-PCR using HTBI primers. Using its own MiXCR run on the multiplex PCR reads, TCRdb lists one record per CDR3 protein. Of hundreds of thousands of distinct CDR3 sequences in the sample, 35% to 50% were seen once. Sequenced: peripheral blood. The receptors here all came from an adult man with Graves' ophthalmopathy.

The table lists this clonotype with many counts. The genes are TRBV19 and TRBJ2-7; D is perhaps TRBD1 (5 bases). Germline V CDR1 and CDR2: LNHDA, SQIVND (reference sequence). V was trimmed by 5 bases and J by 2 bases, leaving 10 bases between them. The CDR3 spans 13 residues. CDR3 sequence reads: CASSETVAYEQYF. The CDR3 region has the DNA TGTGCCAGTAGTGAGACAGTTGCCTACGAGCAGTACTTC.

This chain links TRBV7-8 with TRBJ2-3; weak D call: TRBD2 (5 bases). The CDR3 length is 14 residues. Trimming took 8 bases from V and 6 from J, leaving 18 bases between them. Germline assignment: CDR1 SGHVS and CDR2 FQNEAQ. The CDR3 nucleotides are TGTGCCAGCGGATGGAGGCCTGCGAGCGATACGCAGTATTTT. Its protein product is CASGWRPASDTQYF.

At least ten counts were recorded for this clonotype. V usage is TRBV24-1 and J usage is TRBJ2-6; 10 bases match TRBD1. The CDR3 runs 17 residues. Germline V gives CDR1 KGHDR, CDR2 SFDVKD. J was trimmed by 0 bases and V by 7 bases; bases with no gene match: 5. CDR3 DNA sequence: TGTGCCACCAGCCGGACAGGGGGTGACTCTGGGGCCAACGTCCTGACTTTC. Its protein is CATSRTGGDSGANVLTF.

This clonotype appeared many times. The chain links TRBV7-8 to TRBJ1-3; perhaps TRBD1 as D (6 bases). The CDR3 is 14 residues long. Trimming removed 4 bases from V and 4 bases from J, with 11 bases in between. The germline V gene has CDR1 SGHVS and CDR2 FQNEAQ. The CDR3 bases are TGTGCCAGCAGCTACCGGACAGAAGGAAACACCATATATTTT. Protein product: CASSYRTEGNTIYF.

This clonotype was seen ten or more times. The J gene is TRBJ2-5, the V gene TRBV5-4, with D unclear. The CDR3 extends over 15 amino acids. Trimming stripped 2 bases from V and 5 bases from J, with 16 bases between. Germline values: CDR1 SGHNT, CDR2 YYREEE (reference sequence). This chain's CDR3 is CASSFDTPAWETQYF. CDR3 coding DNA: TGTGCCAGCAGCTTCGACACTCCCGCTTGGGAGACCCAGTACTTC.

This clonotype was seen many times. The chain employs TRBV9 and TRBJ1-2; D possibly corresponds to TRBD1 (6 bases). V was pared by 4 bases and J by 5 bases, with 15 bases between. This CDR3 has 14 amino acids. Germline CDR1 reads SGDLS; CDR2 reads YYNGEE. CDR3 nucleotide sequence: TGTGCCAGCAGCAGACCGGGACAAAGTTATGGCTACACCTTC. Its protein is CASSRPGQSYGYTF.

The sample holds many counts of this clonotype. CDR3 DNA sequence: TGTGCCAGCAGGGCAGGGGGTTTCCATCAGCCCCAGCATTTT. It yields the protein CASRAGGFHQPQHF. The chain links TRBV6-5 to TRBJ1-5; 7 bases agree with TRBD1. This CDR3 spans 14 amino acids. CDR1 MNHEY and CDR2 SVGAGI come from the germline V gene. J gave up 5 bases and V 6 bases, and 7 bases lay outside the gene matches.

This clonotype was counted only a few times. V gene TRBV30 combines with J gene TRBJ1-2; D unresolved. This CDR3 region has 12 residues. The germline V gene has CDR1 GTSNPN and CDR2 SVGIG (reference sequence). Trimming took 0 bases from V and 2 from J, leaving 4 bases between them. The CDR3 spells CAWSVKNYGYTF. The CDR3 region has the DNA TGTGCCTGGAGTGTGAAGAACTATGGCTACACCTTC.

The chain carries TRBV12-3 or TRBV12-4 and TRBJ1-5, with 10 nucleotides matching TRBD1. The CDR3 spans 14 residues. After removal of 7 bases from V and 7 bases from J, the junction contained 7 bases not matched to a gene. CDR3 nucleotide sequence: TGTGCCAGCACCTGGACAGGGGGGGACCAGCCCCAGCATTTT. Protein product: CASTWTGGDQPQHF.

The chain couples TRBV7-9 to TRBJ2-7; D call uncertain. Germline V gives CDR1 SEHNR, CDR2 FQNEAQ (reference sequence). The CDR3 is made up of 13 amino acids. Trimming pared 2 bases from V and 5 bases from J, leaving 10 bases between. The DNA for the CDR3 is TGTGCCAGCAGCTTAACAGCTCTGAACGAGCAGTACTTC. Translating it yields CASSLTALNEQYF.

This clonotype was counted ten times or more. J is TRBJ2-5 and V is TRBV7-7; possibly TRBD2 for D (6 bases). CDR3 length: 15 residues. V was cut by 1 base and J by 1 base, with 10 bases left in between. Per germline, CDR1 SSHAT and CDR2 FNYEAQ (reference sequence). The CDR3 protein is CASSLGGTPQETQYF. CDR3 DNA: TGTGCCAGCAGCTTAGGAGGGACTCCCCAAGAGACCCAGTACTTC.

In nucleotides, the CDR3 is TGCGCCAGCAGCTTGGAGTCAGACTACGAGCAGTACTTC. Its protein is CASSLESDYEQYF. The V call is TRBV5-1, the J call TRBJ2-7; unclear D gene. There are 13 residues in the CDR3. The ends were cut back, 0 bases at V and 3 bases at J, with 7 bases in the middle. The germline V gene has CDR1 SGHRS and CDR2 YFSETQ.

The rearrangement uses TRBV7-6 and TRBJ1-3; no clear D gene. The CDR3 totals 16 residues. Germline assignment: CDR1 SGHVS and CDR2 FNYEAQ. Trimming removed 8 bases from V and 0 bases from J, with 17 bases in between. This chain's CDR3 is CASGSLNTNSGNTIYF. CDR3 bases: TGTGCCAGCGGGAGTCTCAACACGAACTCTGGAAACACCATATATTTT.

This clonotype was detected a few times. The J gene is TRBJ2-2, the V gene TRBV7-9; 10 bases align to TRBD1. CDR3 length: 14 amino acids. V gave up 10 bases and J gave up 6 bases; unmatched junction bases: 8. CDR1 and CDR2 from the germline V gene are SEHNR and FQNEAQ (reference sequence). CDR3: CAIPGQGYSGELFF. The CDR3 DNA is TGTGCCATACCGGGACAGGGGTATTCCGGGGAGCTGTTTTTT.

Comments on this clonotype: This CDR3 is missing its conserved last phenylalanine or tryptophan, likely due to a read error. The chain employs TRBV13 and TRBJ1-2; D unresolved. V lost 2 bases and J 6 bases, leaving 13 bases between the germline ends. CDR3 length equals 14 residues. Germline values: CDR1 PRHDT, CDR2 FYEKMQ (reference sequence). CDR3 nucleotides: TGTGCCAGCAGCTTAAAGGGTTACCTTAATGGCTACACCCTC. Its protein is CASSLKGYLNGYTL.

Many counts were recorded for this clonotype. V gene TRBV19 combines with J gene TRBJ2-7; weak D call: TRBD1 (6 bases). Per the germline V gene, CDR1 is LNHDA and CDR2 is SQIVND (reference sequence). The CDR3 extends over 13 amino acids. V was clipped by 5 bases and J by 5 bases, with 13 bases between them. In nucleotides, the CDR3 is TGTGCCAGTAGTCGGGGCAGGGGCCACGAGCAGTACTTC. This sequence encodes CASSRGRGHEQYF.

The V gene is TRBV5-1, the J gene TRBJ1-2, with TRBD1 matching over 8 bases. J lost 12 bases, V lost 5 bases, and 9 bases had no gene match. This CDR3 is built from 12 residues. Germline V gene sequence: CDR1 SGHRS, CDR2 YFSETQ. CDR3 region: CASRDRATIDTF. The CDR3, as DNA: TGCGCCAGCAGGGACAGGGCGACGATCGACACCTTC.

This clonotype was seen many times. This rearrangement joins TRBV12-3 or TRBV12-4 to TRBJ1-6, with unresolved D. The CDR3 runs 14 residues. Trimming left V 3 bases short and J 4 bases short, with 7 bases between. The CDR3 is CASSLLRYNSPLHF. For the CDR3, the DNA is TGTGCCAGCAGTTTGCTTCGTTATAATTCACCCCTCCACTTT.

Many counts were recorded for this clonotype. The chain links TRBV15 to TRBJ2-7; D is tentatively TRBD1 or TRBD2 (7 bases each). Deletions cut 0 bases from V and 7 bases from J, with 16 bases between. CDR1 and CDR2 (germline): LNHNV, YYDKDF (reference sequence). This CDR3 is 15 amino acids long. The CDR3 loop is CATSRDRGRGGEQYF. The CDR3 region has the DNA TGTGCCACCAGCAGAGATCGGGGCAGGGGGGGAGAGCAGTACTTC.

The gene calls are TRBV2 and TRBJ1-5; 8 nucleotides line up with TRBD1. Germline V gene lookup returns CDR1 SNHLY and CDR2 FYNNEI. The CDR3 totals 17 residues. Trimming took 0 bases from V and 1 from J; bases not matched to a gene: 5. The CDR3 DNA reads as TGTGCCAGCAGTGAAGCTACGACAGGGGCCAGCAATCAGCCCCAGCATTTT. Protein product: CASSEATTGASNQPQHF. Variable domain in full (rest from reference TRBV2 and TRBJ1-5): EPEVTQTPSHQVTQMGQEVILRCVPISNHLYFYWYRQILGQKVEFLVSFYNNEISEKSEIFDDQFSVERPDGSNFTLKIRSTKLEDSAMYFCASSEATTGASNQPQHFGDGTRLSIL.

This clonotype showed up just once. For the CDR3, the DNA is TGCAGCGTTACCGGACAGGCCCTCACCGGGGAGCTGTTTTTT. Translating it yields CSVTGQALTGELFF. The rearrangement links TRBV29-1 to TRBJ2-2; 7 positions match TRBD1. CDR3 length: 14 residues. Germline CDR1 and CDR2: SQVTM and ANQGSEA. V lost 5 bases, J lost 4 bases, and 7 bases stayed unmatched.

With regard to this clonotype: A much larger clonotype is one base distant, so this may be a read error. The chain links TRBV12-3 or TRBV12-4 to TRBJ1-5; possibly TRBD1 for D (6 bases). V was cut by 2 bases and J by 5 bases, with 16 bases left in between. The CDR3 runs 16 residues. The CDR3 DNA is TGTGCCAGCAGTTTAAAACAGGGCGTAAAGGATCAGCCCCAGCATTTT. The encoded protein is CASSLKQGVKDQPQHF.